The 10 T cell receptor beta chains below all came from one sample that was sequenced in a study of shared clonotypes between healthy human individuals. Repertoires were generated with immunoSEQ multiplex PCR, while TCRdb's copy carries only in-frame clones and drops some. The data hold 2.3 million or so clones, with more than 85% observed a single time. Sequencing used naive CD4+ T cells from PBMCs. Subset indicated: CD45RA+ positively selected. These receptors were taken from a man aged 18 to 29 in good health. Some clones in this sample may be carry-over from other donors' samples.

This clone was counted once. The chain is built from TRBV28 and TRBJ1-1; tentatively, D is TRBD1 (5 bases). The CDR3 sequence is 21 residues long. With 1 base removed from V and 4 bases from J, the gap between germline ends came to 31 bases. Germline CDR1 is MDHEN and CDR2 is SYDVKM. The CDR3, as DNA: TGTGCCAGCAGTTTATTCCGCCGACCCGGCGCCGCAGGGTATGTACGCACTGAAGCTTTCTTT. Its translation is CASSLFRRPGAAGYVRTEAFF.

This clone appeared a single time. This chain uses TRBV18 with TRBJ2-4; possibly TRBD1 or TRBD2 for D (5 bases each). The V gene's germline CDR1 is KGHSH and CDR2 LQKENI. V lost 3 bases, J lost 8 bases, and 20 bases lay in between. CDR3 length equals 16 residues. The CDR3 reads CASSPYGTPGSDIQYF. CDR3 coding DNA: TGTGCCAGCTCACCGTACGGGACCCCCGGATCGGACATTCAGTACTTC.

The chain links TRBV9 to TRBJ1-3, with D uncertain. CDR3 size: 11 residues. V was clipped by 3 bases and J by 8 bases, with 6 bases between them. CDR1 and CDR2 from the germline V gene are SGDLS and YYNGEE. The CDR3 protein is CASSAGYTIYF. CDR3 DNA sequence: TGTGCCAGCAGCGCTGGTTACACCATATATTTT. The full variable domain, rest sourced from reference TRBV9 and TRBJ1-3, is DSGVTQTPKHLITATGQRVTLRCSPRSGDLSVYWYQQSLDQGLQFLIQYYNGEERAKGNILERFSAQQFPDLHSELNLSSLELGDSALYFCASSAGYTIYFGEGSWLTVV.

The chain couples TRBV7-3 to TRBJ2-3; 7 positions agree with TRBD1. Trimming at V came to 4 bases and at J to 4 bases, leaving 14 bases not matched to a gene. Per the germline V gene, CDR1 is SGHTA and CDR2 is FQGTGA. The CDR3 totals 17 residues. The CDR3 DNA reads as TGTGCCAGCAGCTCAGGTTCAGGGGGACACTCAGCAGATACGCAGTATTTT. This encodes CASSSGSGGHSADTQYF. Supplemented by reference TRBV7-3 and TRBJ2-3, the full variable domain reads GAGVSQTPSNKVTEKGKYVELRCDPISGHTALYWYRQSLGQGPEFLIYFQGTGAADDSGLPNDRFFAVRPEGSVSTLKIQRTERGDSAVYLCASSSGSGGHSADTQYFGPGTRLTVL.

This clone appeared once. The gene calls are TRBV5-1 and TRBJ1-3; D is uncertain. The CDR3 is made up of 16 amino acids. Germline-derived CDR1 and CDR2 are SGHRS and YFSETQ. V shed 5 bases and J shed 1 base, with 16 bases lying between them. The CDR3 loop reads CASSSGPGLSGNTIYF. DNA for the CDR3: TGCGCCAGCAGTTCGGGCCCCGGCCTATCTGGAAACACCATATATTTT.

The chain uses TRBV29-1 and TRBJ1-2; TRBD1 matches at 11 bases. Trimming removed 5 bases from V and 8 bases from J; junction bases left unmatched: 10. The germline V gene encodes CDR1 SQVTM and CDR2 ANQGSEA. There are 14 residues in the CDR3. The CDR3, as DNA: TGCAGCGTTACTCGGGACAGGGGGAGCGGAGGCTACACCTTC. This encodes CSVTRDRGSGGYTF.

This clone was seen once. CDR3 loop: CASSLYAFGRDIGTGELFF. CDR3 bases: TGTGCCAGCAGCTTATACGCTTTTGGTCGGGACATTGGGACCGGGGAGCTGTTTTTT. The chain uses TRBV7-8 and TRBJ2-2; the D gene is possibly TRBD1 (6 bases). This CDR3 has 19 residues. Between the trimmed V and J ends, which lost 2 bases and 5 bases, there was a span of 24 bases. CDR1 is SGHVS and CDR2 is FQNEAQ in the germline V gene.

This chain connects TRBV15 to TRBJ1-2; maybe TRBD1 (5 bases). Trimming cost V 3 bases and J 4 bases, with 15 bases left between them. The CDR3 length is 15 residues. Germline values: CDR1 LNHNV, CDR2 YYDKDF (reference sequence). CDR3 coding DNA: TGTGCCACCAGCAGGTCGGGAGGGGCGGCCTATGGCTACACCTTC. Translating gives CATSRSGGAAYGYTF.

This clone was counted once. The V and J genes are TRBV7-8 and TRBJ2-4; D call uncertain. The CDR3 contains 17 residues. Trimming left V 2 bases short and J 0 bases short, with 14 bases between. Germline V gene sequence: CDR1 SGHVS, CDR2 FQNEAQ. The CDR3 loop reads CASSLSPLSLAKNIQYF. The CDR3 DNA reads TGTGCCAGCAGCTTAAGCCCTTTAAGTCTAGCCAAAAACATTCAGTACTTC.

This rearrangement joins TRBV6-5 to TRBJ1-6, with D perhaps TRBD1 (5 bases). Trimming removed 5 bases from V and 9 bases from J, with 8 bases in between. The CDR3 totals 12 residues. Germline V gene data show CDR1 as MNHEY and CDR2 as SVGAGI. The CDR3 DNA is TGTGCCAGCAGTACGCAGGGTTCACCCCTCCACTTT. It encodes CASSTQGSPLHF.